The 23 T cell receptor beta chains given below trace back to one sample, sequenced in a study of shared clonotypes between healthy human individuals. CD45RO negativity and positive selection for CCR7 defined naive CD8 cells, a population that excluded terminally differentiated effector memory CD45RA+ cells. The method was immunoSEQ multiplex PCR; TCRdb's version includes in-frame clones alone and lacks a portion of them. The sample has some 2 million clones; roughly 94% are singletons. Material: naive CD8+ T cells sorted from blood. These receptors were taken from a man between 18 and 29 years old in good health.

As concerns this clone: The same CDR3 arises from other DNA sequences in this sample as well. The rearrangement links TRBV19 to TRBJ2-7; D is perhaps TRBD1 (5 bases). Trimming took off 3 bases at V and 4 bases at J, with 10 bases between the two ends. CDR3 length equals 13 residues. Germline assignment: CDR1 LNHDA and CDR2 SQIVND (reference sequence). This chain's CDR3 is CASSIGQGYEQYF. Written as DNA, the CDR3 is TGTGCCAGTAGTATCGGGCAGGGTTACGAGCAGTACTTC.

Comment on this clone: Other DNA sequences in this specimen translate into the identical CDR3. CDR3 coding DNA: TGTGCCAGCAGCCGACTAGGAAATGAGCAGTTCTTC. Encoded protein: CASSRLGNEQFF. J is TRBJ2-1 and V is TRBV7-9; a possible D gene is TRBD2 (6 bases). From germline, CDR1 is SEHNR and CDR2 FQNEAQ (reference sequence). The length of the CDR3 is 12 residues. Trimming took off 5 bases at V and 7 bases at J, with 9 bases between the two ends.

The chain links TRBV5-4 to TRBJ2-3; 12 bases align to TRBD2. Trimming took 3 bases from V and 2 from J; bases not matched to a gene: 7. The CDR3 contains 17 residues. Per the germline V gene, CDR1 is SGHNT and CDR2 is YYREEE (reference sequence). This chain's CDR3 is CASSSSLAGGATDTQYF. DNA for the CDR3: TGTGCCAGCAGCTCGTCTCTAGCGGGAGGGGCCACAGATACGCAGTATTTT.

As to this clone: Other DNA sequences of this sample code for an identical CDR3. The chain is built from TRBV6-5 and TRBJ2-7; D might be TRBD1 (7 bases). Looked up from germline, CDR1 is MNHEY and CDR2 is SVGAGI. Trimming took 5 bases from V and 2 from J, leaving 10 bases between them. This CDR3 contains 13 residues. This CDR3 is CASSAGQPYEQYF. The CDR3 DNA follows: TGTGCCAGCAGTGCGGGACAGCCCTACGAGCAGTACTTC.

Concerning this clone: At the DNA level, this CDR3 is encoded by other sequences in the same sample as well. CDR3 loop: CASSVGPNEQFF. DNA of the CDR3: TGTGCCAGCAGCGTGGGGCCTAATGAGCAGTTCTTC. V usage is TRBV5-6 and J usage is TRBJ2-1; a weak D match, TRBD1 (5 bases). The CDR3 sequence is 12 residues long. In germline, CDR1 is SGHDT, CDR2 YYEEEE. V shed 4 bases and J shed 7 bases, with 9 bases lying between them.

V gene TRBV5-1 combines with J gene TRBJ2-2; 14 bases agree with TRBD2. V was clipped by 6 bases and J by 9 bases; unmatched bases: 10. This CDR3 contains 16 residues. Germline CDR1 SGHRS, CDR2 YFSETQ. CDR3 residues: CASTTSGGAETWELFF. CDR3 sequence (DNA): TGCGCCAGCACGACTAGCGGGGGGGCCGAAACCTGGGAGCTGTTTTTT.

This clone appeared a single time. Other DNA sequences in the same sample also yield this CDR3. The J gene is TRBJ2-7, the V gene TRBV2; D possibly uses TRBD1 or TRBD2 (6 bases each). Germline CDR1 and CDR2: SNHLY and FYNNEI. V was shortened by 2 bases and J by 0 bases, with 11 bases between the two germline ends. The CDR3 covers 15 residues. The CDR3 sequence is CASSEPGEASYEQYF. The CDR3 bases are TGTGCCAGCAGTGAACCAGGGGAGGCCTCCTACGAGCAGTACTTC.

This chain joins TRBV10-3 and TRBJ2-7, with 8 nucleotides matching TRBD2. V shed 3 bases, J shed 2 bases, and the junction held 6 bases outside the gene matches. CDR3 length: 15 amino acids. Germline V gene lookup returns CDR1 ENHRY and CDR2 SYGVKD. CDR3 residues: CAISETGGRTYEQYF. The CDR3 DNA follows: TGTGCCATCAGTGAAACGGGAGGGAGGACCTACGAGCAGTACTTC.

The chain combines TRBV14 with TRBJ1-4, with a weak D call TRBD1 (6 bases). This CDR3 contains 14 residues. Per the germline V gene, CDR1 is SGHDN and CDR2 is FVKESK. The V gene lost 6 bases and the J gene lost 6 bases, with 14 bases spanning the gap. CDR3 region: CASRIQGRYEKLFF. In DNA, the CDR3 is TGTGCCAGCAGGATACAGGGAAGGTATGAAAAACTGTTTTTT.

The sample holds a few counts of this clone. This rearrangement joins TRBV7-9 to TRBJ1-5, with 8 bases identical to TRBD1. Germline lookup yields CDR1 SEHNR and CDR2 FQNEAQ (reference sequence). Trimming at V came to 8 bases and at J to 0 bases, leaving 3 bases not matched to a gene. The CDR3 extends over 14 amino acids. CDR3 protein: CASETGDSNQPQHF. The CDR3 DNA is TGTGCCAGCGAGACAGGGGATAGCAATCAGCCCCAGCATTTT.

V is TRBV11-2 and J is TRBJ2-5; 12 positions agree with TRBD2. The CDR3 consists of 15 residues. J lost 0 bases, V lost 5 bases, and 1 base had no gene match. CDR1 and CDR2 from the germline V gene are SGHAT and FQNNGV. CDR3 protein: CASSRTSGDQETQYF. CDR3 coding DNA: TGTGCCAGCAGCCGGACTAGCGGGGACCAAGAGACCCAGTACTTC.

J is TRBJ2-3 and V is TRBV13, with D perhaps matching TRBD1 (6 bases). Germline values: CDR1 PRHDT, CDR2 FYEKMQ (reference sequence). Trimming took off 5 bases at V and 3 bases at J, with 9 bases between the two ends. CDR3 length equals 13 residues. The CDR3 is CASSRDMTDTQYF. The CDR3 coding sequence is TGTGCCAGCAGCCGGGACATGACAGATACGCAGTATTTT.

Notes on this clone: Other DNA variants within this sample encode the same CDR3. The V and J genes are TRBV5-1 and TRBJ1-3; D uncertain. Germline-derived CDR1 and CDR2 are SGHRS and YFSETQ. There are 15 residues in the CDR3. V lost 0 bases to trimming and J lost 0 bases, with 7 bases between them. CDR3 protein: CASSLDISSGNTIYF. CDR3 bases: TGCGCCAGCAGCTTGGACATCTCCTCTGGAAACACCATATATTTT.

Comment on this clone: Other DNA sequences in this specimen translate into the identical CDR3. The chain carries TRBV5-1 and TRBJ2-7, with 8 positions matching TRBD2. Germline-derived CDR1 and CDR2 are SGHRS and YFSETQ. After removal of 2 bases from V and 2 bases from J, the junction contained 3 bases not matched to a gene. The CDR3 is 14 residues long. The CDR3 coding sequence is TGCGCCAGCAGCTTAGCGGGGGTCCCCTACGAGCAGTACTTC. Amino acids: CASSLAGVPYEQYF.

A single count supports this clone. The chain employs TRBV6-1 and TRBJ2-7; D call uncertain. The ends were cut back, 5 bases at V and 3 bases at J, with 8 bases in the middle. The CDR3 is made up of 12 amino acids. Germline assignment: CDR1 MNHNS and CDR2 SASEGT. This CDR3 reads CASSLIGYEQYF. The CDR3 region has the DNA TGTGCCAGCAGTTTAATAGGCTACGAGCAGTACTTC.

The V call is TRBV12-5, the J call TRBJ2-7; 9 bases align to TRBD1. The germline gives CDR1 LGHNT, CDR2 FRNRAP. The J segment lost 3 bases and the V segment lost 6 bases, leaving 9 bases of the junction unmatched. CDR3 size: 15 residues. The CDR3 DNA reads TGTGCTAGTGGCCCGGGACAGGGTTTCCTCTACGAGCAGTACTTC. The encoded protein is CASGPGQGFLYEQYF.

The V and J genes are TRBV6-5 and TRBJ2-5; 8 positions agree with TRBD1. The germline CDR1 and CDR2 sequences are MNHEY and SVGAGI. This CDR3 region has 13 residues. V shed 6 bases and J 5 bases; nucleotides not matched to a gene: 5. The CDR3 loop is CASRRQGSETQYF. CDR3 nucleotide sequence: TGTGCCAGCAGGAGACAGGGGTCGGAGACCCAGTACTTC.

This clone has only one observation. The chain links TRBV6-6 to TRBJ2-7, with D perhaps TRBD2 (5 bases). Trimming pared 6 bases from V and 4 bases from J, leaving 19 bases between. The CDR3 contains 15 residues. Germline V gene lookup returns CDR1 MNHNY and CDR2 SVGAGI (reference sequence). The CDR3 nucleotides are TGTGCCAGCAGAGATACACCGGGGTCGGGATACGAGCAGTACTTC. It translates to CASRDTPGSGYEQYF.

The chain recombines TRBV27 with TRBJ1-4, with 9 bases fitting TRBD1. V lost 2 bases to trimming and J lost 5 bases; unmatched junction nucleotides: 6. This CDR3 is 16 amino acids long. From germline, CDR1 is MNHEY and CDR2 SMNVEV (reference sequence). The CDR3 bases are TGTGCCAGCAGTTTACTTCGGACAGGGGAGAATGAAAAACTGTTTTTT. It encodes CASSLLRTGENEKLFF.

The CDR3 is CASRLQGSYEQYF. DNA for the CDR3: TGTGCCAGCAGACTACAGGGTTCCTACGAGCAGTACTTC. The rearrangement joins TRBV27 to TRBJ2-7; perhaps TRBD1 as D (6 bases). The V gene's germline CDR1 is MNHEY and CDR2 SMNVEV (reference sequence). V was trimmed by 6 bases and J by 1 base, leaving 10 bases between them. The CDR3 runs 13 residues.

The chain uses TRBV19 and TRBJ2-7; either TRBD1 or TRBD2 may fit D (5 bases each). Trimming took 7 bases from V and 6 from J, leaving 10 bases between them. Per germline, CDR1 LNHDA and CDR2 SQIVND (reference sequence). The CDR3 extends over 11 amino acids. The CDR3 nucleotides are TGTGCCAGTATTGGGGGAGCCGAGCAGTACTTC. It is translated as CASIGGAEQYF.

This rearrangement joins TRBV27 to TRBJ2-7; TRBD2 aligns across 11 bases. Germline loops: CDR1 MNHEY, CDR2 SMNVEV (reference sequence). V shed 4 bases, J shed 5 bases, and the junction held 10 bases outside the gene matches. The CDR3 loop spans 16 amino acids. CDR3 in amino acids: CASSYLTTSGSHEQYF. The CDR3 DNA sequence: TGTGCCAGCAGTTATCTTACCACTAGCGGGAGTCACGAGCAGTACTTC.

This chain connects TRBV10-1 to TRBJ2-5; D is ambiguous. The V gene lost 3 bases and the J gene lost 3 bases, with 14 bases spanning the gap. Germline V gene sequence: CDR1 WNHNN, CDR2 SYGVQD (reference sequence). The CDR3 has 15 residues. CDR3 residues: CASSDPRRREETQYF. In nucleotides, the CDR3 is TGCGCCAGCAGTGATCCCCGTCGGCGAGAAGAGACCCAGTACTTC.